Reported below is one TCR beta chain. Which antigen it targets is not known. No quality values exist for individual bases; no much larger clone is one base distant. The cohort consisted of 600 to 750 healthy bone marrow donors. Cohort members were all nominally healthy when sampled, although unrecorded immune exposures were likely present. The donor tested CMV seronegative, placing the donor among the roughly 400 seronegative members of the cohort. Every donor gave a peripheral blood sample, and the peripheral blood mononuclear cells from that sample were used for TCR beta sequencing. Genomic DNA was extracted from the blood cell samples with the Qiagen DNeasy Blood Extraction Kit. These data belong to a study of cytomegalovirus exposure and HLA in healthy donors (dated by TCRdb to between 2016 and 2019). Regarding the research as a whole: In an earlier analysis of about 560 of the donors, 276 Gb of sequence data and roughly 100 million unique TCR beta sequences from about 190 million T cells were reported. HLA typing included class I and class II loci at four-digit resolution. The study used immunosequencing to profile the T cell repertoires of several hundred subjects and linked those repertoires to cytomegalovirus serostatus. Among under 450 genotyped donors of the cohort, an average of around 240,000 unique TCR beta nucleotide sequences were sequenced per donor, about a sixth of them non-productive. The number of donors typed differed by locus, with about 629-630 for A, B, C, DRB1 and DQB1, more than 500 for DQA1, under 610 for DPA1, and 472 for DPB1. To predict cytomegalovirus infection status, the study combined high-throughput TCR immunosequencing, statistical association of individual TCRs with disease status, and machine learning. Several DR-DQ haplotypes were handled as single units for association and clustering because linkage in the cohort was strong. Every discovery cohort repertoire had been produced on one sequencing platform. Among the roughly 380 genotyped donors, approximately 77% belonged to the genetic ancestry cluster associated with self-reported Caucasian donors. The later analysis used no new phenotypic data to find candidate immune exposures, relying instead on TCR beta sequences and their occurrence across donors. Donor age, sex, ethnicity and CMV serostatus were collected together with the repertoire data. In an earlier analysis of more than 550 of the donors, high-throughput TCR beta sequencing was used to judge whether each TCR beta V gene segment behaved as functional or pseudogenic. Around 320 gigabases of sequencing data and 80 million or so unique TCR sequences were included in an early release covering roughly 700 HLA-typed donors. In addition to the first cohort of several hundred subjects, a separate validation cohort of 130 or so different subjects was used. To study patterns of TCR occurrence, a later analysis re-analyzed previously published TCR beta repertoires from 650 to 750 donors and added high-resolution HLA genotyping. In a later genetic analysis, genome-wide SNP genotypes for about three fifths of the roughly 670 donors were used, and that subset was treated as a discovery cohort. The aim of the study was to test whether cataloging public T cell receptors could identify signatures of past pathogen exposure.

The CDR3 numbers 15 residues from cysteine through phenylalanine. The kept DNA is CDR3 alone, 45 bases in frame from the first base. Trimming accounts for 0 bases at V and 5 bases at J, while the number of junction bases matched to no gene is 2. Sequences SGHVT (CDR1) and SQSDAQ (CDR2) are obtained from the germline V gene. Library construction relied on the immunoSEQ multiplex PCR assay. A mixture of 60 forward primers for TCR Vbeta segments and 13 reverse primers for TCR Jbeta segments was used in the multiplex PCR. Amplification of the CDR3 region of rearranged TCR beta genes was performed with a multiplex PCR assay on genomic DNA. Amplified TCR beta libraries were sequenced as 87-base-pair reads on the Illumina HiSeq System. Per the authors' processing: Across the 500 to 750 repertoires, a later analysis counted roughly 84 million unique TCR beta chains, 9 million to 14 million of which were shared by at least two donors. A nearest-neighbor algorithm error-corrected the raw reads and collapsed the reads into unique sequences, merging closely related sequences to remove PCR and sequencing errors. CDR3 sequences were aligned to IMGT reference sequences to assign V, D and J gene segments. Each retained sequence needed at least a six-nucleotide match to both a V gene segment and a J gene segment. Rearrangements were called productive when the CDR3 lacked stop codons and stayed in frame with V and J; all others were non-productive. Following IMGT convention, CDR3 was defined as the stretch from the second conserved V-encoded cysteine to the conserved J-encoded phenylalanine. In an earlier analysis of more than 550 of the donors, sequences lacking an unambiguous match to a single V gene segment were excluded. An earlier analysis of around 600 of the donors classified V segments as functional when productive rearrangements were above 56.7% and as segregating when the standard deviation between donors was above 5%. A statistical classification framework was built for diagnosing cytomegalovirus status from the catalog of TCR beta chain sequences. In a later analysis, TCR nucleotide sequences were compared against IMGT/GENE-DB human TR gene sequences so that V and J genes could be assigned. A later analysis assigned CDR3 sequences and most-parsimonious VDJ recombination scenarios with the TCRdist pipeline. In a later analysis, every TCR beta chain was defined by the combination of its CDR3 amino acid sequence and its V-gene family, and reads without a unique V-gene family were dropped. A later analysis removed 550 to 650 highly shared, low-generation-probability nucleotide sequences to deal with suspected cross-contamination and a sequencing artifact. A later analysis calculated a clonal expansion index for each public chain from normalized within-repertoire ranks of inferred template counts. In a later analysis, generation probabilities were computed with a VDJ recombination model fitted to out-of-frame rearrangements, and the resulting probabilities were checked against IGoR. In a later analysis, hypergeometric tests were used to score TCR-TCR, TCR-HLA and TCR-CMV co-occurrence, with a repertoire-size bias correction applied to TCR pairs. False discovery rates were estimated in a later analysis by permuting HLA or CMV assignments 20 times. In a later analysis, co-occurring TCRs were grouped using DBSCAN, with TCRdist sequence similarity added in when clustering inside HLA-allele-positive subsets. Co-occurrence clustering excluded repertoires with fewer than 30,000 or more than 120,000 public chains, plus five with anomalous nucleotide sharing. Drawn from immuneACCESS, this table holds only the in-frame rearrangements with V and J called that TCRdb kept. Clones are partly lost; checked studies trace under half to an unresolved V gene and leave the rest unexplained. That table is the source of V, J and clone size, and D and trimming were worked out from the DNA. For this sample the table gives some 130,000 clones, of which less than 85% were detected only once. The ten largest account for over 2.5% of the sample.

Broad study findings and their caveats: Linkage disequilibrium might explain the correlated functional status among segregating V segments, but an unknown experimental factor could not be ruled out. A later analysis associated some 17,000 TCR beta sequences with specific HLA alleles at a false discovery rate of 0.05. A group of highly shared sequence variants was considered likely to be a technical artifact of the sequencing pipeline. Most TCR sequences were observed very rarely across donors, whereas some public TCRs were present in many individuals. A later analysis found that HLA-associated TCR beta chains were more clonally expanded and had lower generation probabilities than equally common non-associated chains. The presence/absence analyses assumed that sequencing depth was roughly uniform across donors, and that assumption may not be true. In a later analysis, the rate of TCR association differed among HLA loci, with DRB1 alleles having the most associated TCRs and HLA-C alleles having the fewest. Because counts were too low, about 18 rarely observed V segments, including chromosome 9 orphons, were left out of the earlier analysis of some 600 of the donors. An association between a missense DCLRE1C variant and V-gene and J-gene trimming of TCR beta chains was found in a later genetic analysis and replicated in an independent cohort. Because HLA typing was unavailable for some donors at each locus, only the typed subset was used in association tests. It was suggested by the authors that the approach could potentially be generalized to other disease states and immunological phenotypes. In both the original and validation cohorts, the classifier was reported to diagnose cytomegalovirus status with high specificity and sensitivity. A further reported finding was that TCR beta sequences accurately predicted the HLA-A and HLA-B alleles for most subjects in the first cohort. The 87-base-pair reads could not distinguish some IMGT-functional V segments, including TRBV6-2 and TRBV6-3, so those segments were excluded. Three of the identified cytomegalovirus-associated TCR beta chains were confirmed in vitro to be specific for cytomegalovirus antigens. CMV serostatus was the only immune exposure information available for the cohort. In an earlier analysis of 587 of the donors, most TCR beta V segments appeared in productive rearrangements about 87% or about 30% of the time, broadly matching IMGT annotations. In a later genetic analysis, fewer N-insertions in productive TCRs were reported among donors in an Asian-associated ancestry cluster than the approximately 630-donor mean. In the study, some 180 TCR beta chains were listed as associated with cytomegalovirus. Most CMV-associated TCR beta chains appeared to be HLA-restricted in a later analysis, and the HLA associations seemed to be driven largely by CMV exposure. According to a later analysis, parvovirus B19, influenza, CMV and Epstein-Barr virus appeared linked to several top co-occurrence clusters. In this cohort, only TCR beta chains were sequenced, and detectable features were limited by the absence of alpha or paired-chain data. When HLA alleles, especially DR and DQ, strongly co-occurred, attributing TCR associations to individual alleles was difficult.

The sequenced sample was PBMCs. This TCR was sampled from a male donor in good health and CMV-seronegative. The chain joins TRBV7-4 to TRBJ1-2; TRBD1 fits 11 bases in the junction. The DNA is TGTGCCAGCAGCTTAGCTGGGACAGGGGGGTATGGCTACACCTTC. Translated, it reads CASSLAGTGGYGYTF.